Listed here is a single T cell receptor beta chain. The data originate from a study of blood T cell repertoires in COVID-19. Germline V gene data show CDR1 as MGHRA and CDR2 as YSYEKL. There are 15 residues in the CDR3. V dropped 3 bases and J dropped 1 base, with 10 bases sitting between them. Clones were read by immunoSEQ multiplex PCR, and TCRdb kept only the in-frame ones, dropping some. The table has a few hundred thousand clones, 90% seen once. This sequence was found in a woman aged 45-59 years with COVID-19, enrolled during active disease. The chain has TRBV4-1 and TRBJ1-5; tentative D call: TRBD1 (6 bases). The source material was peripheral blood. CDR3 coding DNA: TGCGCCAGCAGCCATTCACAGGGAAGCAATCAGCCCCAGCATTTT. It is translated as CASSHSQGSNQPQHF.